The 4 T cell receptor beta chains listed next were all sequenced from one sample in a study of blood T cell repertoires in COVID-19. Produced via immunoSEQ multiplex PCR; TCRdb's table is partial and in-frame only. Here the sample spans 350,000 to 400,000 clones, approximately 88% being singletons. Sequenced input: peripheral blood. The receptor set was obtained from a woman in her 30s with COVID-19, enrolled during active disease.

To note about this clone: The sample has other DNA sequences that encode this CDR3 too. The chain carries TRBV3-1 (or the pseudogene TRBV3-2) and TRBJ2-3; D gene ambiguous. This CDR3 is 13 amino acids long. Germline CDR1 reads LGHDT; CDR2 reads YNNKEL (reference sequence). With 0 bases removed from V and 6 bases from J, the gap between germline ends came to 7 bases. The CDR3 region is CASSQEGADTQYF. Here the CDR3 DNA reads TGTGCCAGCAGCCAAGAAGGAGCGGATACGCAGTATTTT.

The V and J genes are TRBV7-9 and TRBJ2-2; TRBD1 might be the D (5 bases). Trimming cost V 0 bases and J 5 bases, with 22 bases left between them. Germline V gene sequence: CDR1 SEHNR, CDR2 FQNEAQ (reference sequence). The CDR3 runs 19 residues. The DNA for the CDR3 is TGTGCCAGCAGCTTAGCGAAGGGGATTCAGGGCGACGGTACCGGGGAGCTGTTTTTT. Protein sequence: CASSLAKGIQGDGTGELFF.

The chain has TRBV24-1 and TRBJ1-5, with D perhaps matching TRBD1 (6 bases). Germline CDR1 KGHDR, CDR2 SFDVKD. V was clipped by 9 bases and J by 1 base, with 18 bases between them. The CDR3 is made up of 16 amino acids. The CDR3 reads CATQLRGQTSNQPQHF. The CDR3 region has the DNA TGTGCCACCCAGCTAAGGGGACAAACGAGCAATCAGCCCCAGCATTTT.

The chain uses TRBV29-1 and TRBJ1-2, with D maybe TRBD1 (5 bases). Trimming pared 7 bases from V and 3 bases from J, leaving 12 bases between. CDR3 size: 12 residues. The V gene's germline CDR1 is SQVTM and CDR2 ANQGSEA. The CDR3 coding sequence is TGCAGCGGCCTCGTAGGGGACTATGGCTACACCTTC. Residues: CSGLVGDYGYTF.